Here is one TCR beta chain with its context. Its antigen is unidentified. The CDR3 is 17 amino acids. Germline-derived CDR1 and CDR2 are SQVTM and ANQGSEA. V gave up 5 bases and J gave up 1 base; unmatched junction bases: 5. Sequencing used immunoSEQ multiplex PCR; TCRdb keeps in-frame clones, though not all of them. The sample has roughly 28,000 clones, about 89% seen once; the top ten hold roughly a fifth. This entry comes from a study of chemoradiotherapy in HPV16-positive cancers. The study's findings and limits: The functional HPV-specific definition rests on just a couple of HPV16-positive patients. HPV-responsive T-cell expansion during chemoradiotherapy was linked to improved recurrence-free survival in HPV16-positive patients.

Repeated repertoire sampling spanned the course of chemoradiotherapy. The chain carries TRBV29-1 and TRBJ2-1; TRBD2 matches at 16 bases. This specimen consisted of blood, obtained from a patient who underwent chemoradiotherapy. The clonotype was recovered from a human donor with HPV-associated anogenital cancer. Here the CDR3 DNA reads TGCAGCGTTATGGGACTAGCGGGAGGGGAGTCCTACAATGAGCAGTTCTTC. Amino acids: CSVMGLAGGESYNEQFF.